The 18 T cell receptor beta chains in this list originate from one sample, sequenced in a study of blood T cell repertoires in COVID-19. Repertoires were generated with immunoSEQ multiplex PCR, while TCRdb's copy carries only in-frame clones and drops some. The data hold roughly 340,000 clones, with more than 80% observed a single time. Sequencing was carried out using PBMCs or T cells enriched from blood (not recorded which). All receptors derive from a man younger than 30 who had recovered from COVID-19.

The gene calls are TRBV3-1 (or the pseudogene TRBV3-2) and TRBJ2-1, with D perhaps matching TRBD2 (6 bases). The CDR3 extends over 14 amino acids. The ends were cut back, 4 bases at V and 4 bases at J, with 11 bases in the middle. Germline-derived CDR1 and CDR2 are LGHDT and YNNKEL (reference sequence). The CDR3 nucleotides read TGTGCCAGCAGCCGACGGGACTCTTACAATGAGCAGTTCTTC. This sequence encodes CASSRRDSYNEQFF.

This sequence joins TRBV27 and TRBJ2-3; D is ambiguous. The germline gives CDR1 MNHEY, CDR2 SMNVEV (reference sequence). V was pared by 4 bases and J by 0 bases, with 14 bases between. CDR3 size: 16 residues. The CDR3 sequence is CASSSPSSISTDTQYF. CDR3 coding DNA: TGTGCCAGCAGTTCGCCGAGTTCTATCAGCACAGATACGCAGTATTTT.

The chain combines TRBV19 with TRBJ1-2; D is unresolved. The germline V gene has CDR1 LNHDA and CDR2 SQIVND (reference sequence). With 10 bases removed from V and 4 bases from J, the gap between germline ends came to 16 bases. The CDR3 is 13 amino acids. CDR3 sequence: CATGRDGSYGYTF. In DNA, the CDR3 is TGTGCCACCGGGAGAGACGGAAGCTATGGCTACACCTTC.

The chain recombines TRBV9 with TRBJ2-7; D might be TRBD1 (5 bases). V gave up 3 bases and J gave up 4 bases, with 17 bases separating them. Germline V CDR1 and CDR2: SGDLS, YYNGEE. The CDR3 is 15 amino acids. CDR3 nucleotides: TGTGCCAGCAGCGAGACGTCCGCAGGGCCTTACGAGCAGTACTTC. It yields the protein CASSETSAGPYEQYF.

Only one count was recorded for this clone. CDR3 coding DNA: TGTGCCAGCAGCCAAGAGGACAGGCCTAATTACACCTTC. This translates into CASSQEDRPNYTF. The V call is TRBV4-2, the J call TRBJ1-2, with 7 positions matching TRBD1. Germline lookup yields CDR1 LGHNA and CDR2 YNFKEQ. Trimming took 0 bases from V and 11 from J; bases not matched to a gene: 6. The CDR3 is made up of 13 amino acids.

As concerns this clone: Other DNA variants within this sample encode the same CDR3. This rearrangement joins TRBV7-2 to TRBJ1-3; D ambiguous. Germline V gives CDR1 SGHTA, CDR2 FQGNSA. V lost 5 bases and J 0 bases, leaving 8 bases between the germline ends. The CDR3 is 14 amino acids. CDR3 amino acids: CASSPGPSGNTIYF. For the CDR3, the DNA is TGTGCCAGCAGCCCAGGTCCCTCTGGAAACACCATATATTTT.

The V gene is TRBV6-2 or TRBV6-3, the J gene TRBJ2-3; 7 nucleotides align to TRBD1. V shed 6 bases, J shed 0 bases, and the junction held 9 bases outside the gene matches. The CDR3 is made up of 16 amino acids. CDR1 and CDR2 (germline): MNHEY, SVGEGT. The DNA for the CDR3 is TGTGCCAGCAGCCCATGGACAGGTACTAGCACAGATACGCAGTATTTT. Its protein product is CASSPWTGTSTDTQYF.

The chain couples TRBV29-1 to TRBJ2-5; 9 nucleotides agree with TRBD2. This CDR3 is built from 14 residues. V was clipped by 7 bases and J by 3 bases; unmatched bases: 9. CDR1 and CDR2 (germline): SQVTM, ANQGSEA. The CDR3 DNA follows: TGCAGCGGCGAGTCAGGGACTAGCAAAGAGACCCAGTACTTC. Its translation is CSGESGTSKETQYF.

The chain employs TRBV19 and TRBJ1-5; the D gene is possibly TRBD1 (6 bases). Germline lookup yields CDR1 LNHDA and CDR2 SQIVND (reference sequence). CDR3 size: 16 residues. The V and J ends lost 3 bases and 7 bases respectively, with 19 bases between them. DNA for the CDR3: TGTGCCAGTAGTATGTCACCCATACCAGGGGAACAGCCCCAGCATTTT. Translated, it gives CASSMSPIPGEQPQHF.

CDR3 residues: CASSVRGDTEAFF. The CDR3 bases are TGTGCCAGCAGCGTAAGGGGTGACACTGAAGCTTTCTTT. The chain couples TRBV9 to TRBJ1-1, with D possibly being TRBD1 (5 bases). Per germline, CDR1 SGDLS and CDR2 YYNGEE. The V and J ends lost 1 base and 3 bases respectively, with 7 bases between them. The CDR3 length is 13 residues. Combining the CDR3 with reference TRBV9 and TRBJ1-1 gives the whole variable domain DSGVTQTPKHLITATGQRVTLRCSPRSGDLSVYWYQQSLDQGLQFLIQYYNGEERAKGNILERFSAQQFPDLHSELNLSSLELGDSALYFCASSVRGDTEAFFGQGTRLTVV.

This clone has only a few counts. The rearrangement uses TRBV7-9 and TRBJ1-3; D possibly corresponds to TRBD1 (6 bases). The CDR3 totals 15 residues. Looked up from germline, CDR1 is SEHNR and CDR2 is FQNEAQ (reference sequence). V was cut by 5 bases and J by 3 bases, with 14 bases left in between. CDR3 region: CASSRQTGGGNTIYF. The CDR3 DNA sequence: TGTGCCAGCAGCCGACAGACAGGAGGTGGAAACACCATATATTTT. Looking up the rest from reference TRBV7-9 and TRBJ1-3 gives the full variable domain: DTGVSQNPRHKITKRGQNVTFRCDPISEHNRLYWYRQTLGQGPEFLTYFQNEAQLEKSRLLSDRFSAERPKGSFSTLEIQRTEQGDSAMYLCASSRQTGGGNTIYFGEGSWLTVV.

V and J are TRBV24-1 and TRBJ1-6, with D possibly being TRBD1 (5 bases). The germline V and J ends were trimmed by 4 bases and 0 bases, with 12 bases remaining between them. Germline V gene lookup returns CDR1 KGHDR and CDR2 SFDVKD. The length of the CDR3 is 17 residues. The CDR3 DNA reads as TGTGCCACCAGTGAGGGGGGTCGGTCCTCCTATAATTCACCCCTCCACTTT. Protein: CATSEGGRSSYNSPLHF.

The chain carries TRBV9 and TRBJ1-4; TRBD1 might be the D (5 bases). The CDR3 is 15 residues long. Deletions cut 4 bases from V and 4 bases from J, with 14 bases between. Germline V gene data show CDR1 as SGDLS and CDR2 as YYNGEE. The CDR3 DNA follows: TGTGCCAGCAGCTTCGGGGGGGAAATTAATGAAAAACTGTTTTTT. Translation: CASSFGGEINEKLFF.

The V and J genes are TRBV5-6 and TRBJ1-2; D not resolved. The length of the CDR3 is 15 residues. Trimming left V 5 bases short and J 0 bases short, with 14 bases between. The V gene's germline CDR1 is SGHDT and CDR2 YYEEEE. The CDR3 bases are TGTGCCAGCAGACGAAAACTGCGAGCTAACTATGGCTACACCTTC. Encoded protein: CASRRKLRANYGYTF.

In its sample, this clone was seen once. This chain connects TRBV18 to TRBJ1-5; D not certain. V lost 8 bases to trimming and J lost 3 bases, with 17 bases between them. The CDR3 has 15 amino acids. CDR1 KGHSH and CDR2 LQKENI come from the germline V gene. CDR3: CASAPGARINQPQHF. CDR3 sequence (DNA): TGTGCCAGCGCCCCGGGAGCCCGGATCAATCAGCCCCAGCATTTT.

V gene TRBV7-8 combines with J gene TRBJ2-1; D is unresolved. This CDR3 region has 16 residues. V was shortened by 1 base and J by 1 base, with 11 bases between the two germline ends. Germline CDR1 is SGHVS and CDR2 is FQNEAQ. The CDR3 here is CASSLGGTISYNEQFF. CDR3 bases: TGTGCCAGCAGCTTAGGCGGCACCATATCCTACAATGAGCAGTTCTTC.

V is TRBV5-4 and J is TRBJ2-3; 9 bases fit TRBD2. The CDR3 runs 17 residues. Germline lookup yields CDR1 SGHNT and CDR2 YYREEE (reference sequence). The ends lost 1 base at V and 2 bases at J; junction bases unmatched: 8. CDR3 protein: CASSLWKRGATTDTQYF. Written as DNA, the CDR3 is TGTGCCAGCAGCTTGTGGAAGCGGGGGGCTACCACAGATACGCAGTATTTT.

CDR3 loop: CASSQGALAHNEQFF. The CDR3 DNA sequence: TGTGCCAGCAGCCAAGGTGCGCTAGCGCATAATGAGCAGTTCTTC. This chain joins TRBV4-2 and TRBJ2-1; TRBD2 is a possible D gene (6 bases). This CDR3 is 15 amino acids long. Trimming removed 1 base at V and 7 bases at J, with 14 bases between. Germline CDR1 LGHNA, CDR2 YNFKEQ.